The 17 T cell receptor beta chains presented below share a single source sample, sequenced in a study of cytomegalovirus exposure and HLA in healthy donors. It was with 60 Vbeta and 13 Jbeta primers that the PCR ran. Assay used: immunoSEQ multiplex PCR; TCRdb lists only in-frame clones, some missing. The table lists 200,000 or so clones, 76% of them singletons. Sequencing was done on a sample of PBMCs. These TCRs come from a young man in good health and CMV-seronegative.

The chain has TRBV6-5 and TRBJ1-2, with 7 bases matching TRBD1. CDR3 length: 13 residues. The V gene's germline CDR1 is MNHEY and CDR2 SVGAGI. J lost 7 bases, V lost 5 bases, and 7 bases had no gene match. The CDR3 loop is CASSDREDRGYTF. The CDR3 DNA sequence: TGTGCCAGCAGTGACAGGGAGGATCGTGGCTACACCTTC.

About this clone: Other DNA sequences in this specimen translate into the identical CDR3. The chain carries TRBV19 and TRBJ1-1, with D possibly matching TRBD1 (5 bases). This CDR3 is 14 amino acids long. The V gene lost 1 base and the J gene lost 6 bases, with 12 bases spanning the gap. Germline V CDR1 and CDR2: LNHDA, SQIVND (reference sequence). The DNA of the CDR3 is TGTGCCAGTAGTATAGGCCAGGGTTTACCTGAAGCTTTCTTT. Amino acids: CASSIGQGLPEAFF.

The chain uses TRBV5-4 and TRBJ2-7; D is unresolved. Trimming took 4 bases from V and 9 from J, leaving 8 bases between them. This CDR3 is built from 10 residues. Germline V CDR1 and CDR2: SGHNT, YYREEE (reference sequence). This CDR3 is CASSPQRQYF. The CDR3 coding sequence is TGTGCCAGCAGCCCCCAGCGGCAGTACTTC.

The rearrangement uses TRBV5-1 and TRBJ2-1; D is possibly TRBD2 (5 bases). V shed 4 bases and J shed 0 bases, with 11 bases lying between them. There are 15 residues in the CDR3. Looked up from germline, CDR1 is SGHRS and CDR2 is YFSETQ. The CDR3: CASSPRESSYNEQFF. The CDR3 coding sequence is TGCGCCAGCAGCCCTCGGGAAAGCTCCTACAATGAGCAGTTCTTC.

As for this clone: This same CDR3 is encoded by further DNA sequences in the sample. This rearrangement joins TRBV20-1 to TRBJ2-7; D not certain. V dropped 6 bases and J dropped 4 bases, with 10 bases sitting between them. The CDR3 runs to 11 residues. Looked up from germline, CDR1 is DFQATT and CDR2 is SNEGSKA (reference sequence). DNA of the CDR3: TGCAGTGCCAGTGGTGCTTACGAGCAGTACTTC. Amino acid sequence: CSASGAYEQYF.

The chain joins TRBV7-9 to TRBJ2-7, with TRBD1 as a possible D gene (6 bases). Trimming removed 3 bases at V and 6 bases at J, with 24 bases between. The CDR3 contains 17 residues. Germline assignment: CDR1 SEHNR and CDR2 FQNEAQ (reference sequence). CDR3 in DNA: TGTGCCAGCAGCTTGCCTAATACGGGACATTCTAATTCCGAGCAGTACTTC. As protein: CASSLPNTGHSNSEQYF.

The chain recombines TRBV27 with TRBJ1-1; D gene unclear. The CDR3 consists of 14 residues. The germline gives CDR1 MNHEY, CDR2 SMNVEV (reference sequence). The ends were cut back, 5 bases at V and 3 bases at J, with 13 bases in the middle. CDR3 loop: CASSALQVYTEAFF. CDR3 nucleotides: TGTGCCAGCAGTGCCCTGCAGGTGTACACTGAAGCTTTCTTT.

J is TRBJ2-7 and V is TRBV4-1; 8 bases fit TRBD2. Per germline, CDR1 MGHRA and CDR2 YSYEKL. CDR3 length equals 16 residues. The trim removed 0 bases at V and 7 bases at J, leaving 11 bases unmatched. The DNA for the CDR3 is TGCGCCAGCAGCCAAGATTTTACCAGTACGGGGGGGGAGCAGTACTTC. Encoded protein: CASSQDFTSTGGEQYF.

This rearrangement joins TRBV28 to TRBJ2-7; 7 bases map to TRBD1. V was clipped by 2 bases and J by 10 bases; unmatched bases: 5. CDR1 is MDHEN, CDR2 SYDVKM, per germline. The CDR3 is 12 amino acids. CDR3 nucleotide sequence: TGTGCCAGCAGTTTAGCTACAGGGGTTCAGTACTTC. Amino acids: CASSLATGVQYF. The whole variable domain, remainder taken from reference TRBV28 and TRBJ2-7, is DVKVTQSSRYLVKRTGEKVFLECVQDMDHENMFWYRQDPGLGLRLIYFSYDVKMKEKGDIPEGYSVSREKKERFSLILESASTNQTSMYLCASSLATGVQYFGPGTRLTVT.

This chain connects TRBV2 to TRBJ2-1; the D is unclear. The germline V gene encodes CDR1 SNHLY and CDR2 FYNNEI. Between the trimmed V and J ends, which lost 3 bases and 7 bases, there was a span of 13 bases. The CDR3 sequence is 14 residues long. The CDR3 DNA reads as TGTGCCAGCAGTGACCTACAAAACGGGAATGAGCAGTTCTTC. Encoded protein: CASSDLQNGNEQFF.

The chain employs TRBV9 and TRBJ2-1; the match to TRBD2 covers 12 bases. CDR3 length equals 16 residues. V lost 0 bases and J lost 7; bases outside the gene matches: 5. Germline V gene lookup returns CDR1 SGDLS and CDR2 YYNGEE. The CDR3 spells CASSVEGLAGENEQFF. CDR3 DNA sequence: TGTGCCAGCAGCGTAGAGGGACTAGCGGGCGAGAATGAGCAGTTCTTC.

This clone has more than one count but fewer than ten. This rearrangement joins TRBV19 to TRBJ2-1, with a possible D match to TRBD1 (6 bases). CDR3 length: 16 amino acids. Germline V lookup: CDR1 LNHDA, CDR2 SQIVND (reference sequence). With 5 bases removed from V and 6 bases from J, the gap between germline ends came to 20 bases. The CDR3 DNA sequence: TGTGCCAGTAGTTATTACTCAGGACAGTCCGTCAATGAGCAGTTCTTC. Translation gives CASSYYSGQSVNEQFF. The whole variable domain, filled in from reference TRBV19 and TRBJ2-1, reads DGGITQSPKYLFRKEGQNVTLSCEQNLNHDAMYWYRQDPGQGLRLIYYSQIVNDFQKGDIAEGYSVSREKKESFPLTVTSAQKNPTAFYLCASSYYSGQSVNEQFFGPGTRLTVL.

The chain combines TRBV11-2 with TRBJ2-5; weak D call: TRBD1 (6 bases). CDR3 size: 15 residues. The V gene's germline CDR1 is SGHAT and CDR2 FQNNGV. V dropped 4 bases and J dropped 4 bases, with 16 bases sitting between them. As DNA, the CDR3 is TGTGCCAGCAGCTACACGTCAGGGGCGGGAGAGACCCAGTACTTC. Encoded protein: CASSYTSGAGETQYF.

The rearrangement links TRBV4-1 to TRBJ2-3; TRBD1 might be the D (6 bases). Between the trimmed V and J ends, which lost 0 bases and 2 bases, there was a span of 9 bases. Germline V gives CDR1 MGHRA, CDR2 YSYEKL. The CDR3 covers 15 residues. The CDR3 region has the DNA TGCGCCAGCAGCCAAGATTGGGACAACACAGATACGCAGTATTTT. It encodes CASSQDWDNTDTQYF.

V and J are TRBV30 and TRBJ2-7; the match to TRBD1 covers 8 bases. Unmatched junction bases numbered 2, after V lost 1 base and J lost 3 bases. Germline CDR1 and CDR2: GTSNPN and SVGIG (reference sequence). CDR3 length: 13 amino acids. The CDR3 sequence is CAWSDRGDYEQYF. For the CDR3, the DNA is TGTGCCTGGAGTGACAGGGGGGACTACGAGCAGTACTTC.

A word on this clone: A much larger clone differs by one base, so this may be a read error. The V call is TRBV27, the J call TRBJ2-2; 8 positions match TRBD1. Unmatched junction bases numbered 1, after V lost 5 bases and J lost 2 bases. This CDR3 is 14 amino acids long. CDR1 is MNHEY and CDR2 is SMNVEV in the germline V gene (reference sequence). The DNA of the CDR3 is TGTGCCAGCAGTGACAGGGGTAACACCGGGGAGCTGTTTTTT. Its protein product is CASSDRGNTGELFF.

The chain has TRBV10-1 and TRBJ2-1; 7 bases line up with TRBD2. CDR3 size: 14 residues. V lost 3 bases and J lost 6; bases outside the gene matches: 5. Germline CDR1 reads WNHNN; CDR2 reads SYGVQD (reference sequence). DNA for the CDR3: TGCGCCAGCAGTGACGCTAGCGGAACCAATGAGCAGTTCTTC. Protein sequence: CASSDASGTNEQFF.